These 7 T cell receptor beta chains originate from one sample sequenced in a study of blood T cell repertoires in COVID-19 (dated by TCRdb to the early 2020s). Library prep was done by the immunoSEQ multiplex PCR assay. TCRdb mirrors the immuneACCESS table, restricted to in-frame sequences. Some clones are absent from its copies; in checked studies, under half trace to an unresolved V gene, and the reason for the others is unknown. In this sample the table shows about 59,000 clones, 81% of which occur a single time. In total, the top ten clones hold about 26% of the sample. Specimen: peripheral blood. The receptors were sampled from a woman of 80 years or more with active or convalescent COVID-19.

A single count supports this clone. In DNA form, the CDR3 reads TGTGCCAGCAGCTTATTTGCGGGGGGTGGAACAGATACGCAGTATTTT. The encoded protein is CASSLFAGGGTDTQYF. The chain combines TRBV11-2 with TRBJ2-3, with 8 bases identical to TRBD2. Germline V gene data show CDR1 as SGHAT and CDR2 as FQNNGV. The CDR3 is 16 amino acids. The ends lost 2 bases at V and 3 bases at J; junction bases unmatched: 7.

The chain is built from TRBV19 and TRBJ1-4; D not certain. With 8 bases removed from V and 11 bases from J, the gap between germline ends came to 27 bases. The CDR3 has 16 amino acids. In germline, CDR1 is LNHDA, CDR2 SQIVND (reference sequence). The CDR3, as DNA: TGTGCCAGTCCCATCGTCCTCCGCCCAGGTCGCGAGAAACTGTTTTTT. This codes for CASPIVLRPGREKLFF.

The sample holds one count of this clone. V gene TRBV6-5 combines with J gene TRBJ2-2, with TRBD2 identical over 9 bases. Germline V CDR1 and CDR2: MNHEY, SVGAGI. J was trimmed by 6 bases and V by 7 bases; bases with no gene match: 9. The CDR3 is 15 residues long. CDR3 region: CASNPIAGVSGELFF. CDR3 nucleotide sequence: TGTGCCAGCAACCCCATAGCGGGGGTTTCCGGGGAGCTGTTTTTT.

Regarding this clone: An end of the junction differs from the germline gene, which may be a read error. The chain recombines TRBV7-7 with TRBJ2-7; D is unclear. CDR1 and CDR2 (germline): SSHAT, FNYEAQ (reference sequence). This CDR3 region has 13 residues. The chain's CDR3 is CASSLGASYEQYF. Written as DNA, the CDR3 is TGTGCTAGCAGCTTAGGTGCGAGCTACGAGCAGTACTTC. The complete variable domain, with remaining parts taken from reference TRBV7-7 and TRBJ2-7, reads GAGVSQSPRYKVTKRGQDVTLRCDPISSHATLYWYQQALGQGPEFLTYFNYEAQPDKSGLPSDRFSAERPEGSISTLTIQRTEQRDSAMYRCASSLGASYEQYFGPGTRLTVT.

V usage is TRBV7-8 and J usage is TRBJ2-1, with D maybe TRBD1 (6 bases). The germline V gene has CDR1 SGHVS and CDR2 FQNEAQ. V lost 4 bases and J lost 0, with 10 bases in between. CDR3 size: 15 residues. The CDR3 protein is CASSYQGPSYNEQFF. CDR3 DNA sequence: TGTGCCAGCAGCTACCAGGGGCCCTCCTACAATGAGCAGTTCTTC.

This clone came up once. The genes are TRBV7-2 and TRBJ1-5, with TRBD1 identical over 8 bases. The germline V gene encodes CDR1 SGHTA and CDR2 FQGNSA. Trimming took 5 bases from V and 1 from J; bases not matched to a gene: 4. This CDR3 has 15 residues. The CDR3 DNA reads as TGTGCCAGCAGCCTACAGGGGGTAAGCAATCAGCCCCAGCATTTT. Its protein product is CASSLQGVSNQPQHF.

The chain combines TRBV7-2 with TRBJ2-1; 11 bases map to TRBD2. Germline V gives CDR1 SGHTA, CDR2 FQGNSA. Trimming at V came to 5 bases and at J to 8 bases, leaving 8 bases not matched to a gene. This CDR3 is built from 15 residues. The CDR3 DNA follows: TGTGCCAGCAGCAATTTAGCGGGGGGGTCCCATGAGCAGTTCTTC. It codes for CASSNLAGGSHEQFF.